This is a list of T cell receptor beta chains from one sample in a study of blood T cell repertoires in COVID-19. Assay: immunoSEQ multiplex PCR; the TCRdb copy retains only in-frame clones and omits some. Here the sample spans about 300,000 clones, approximately 90% being singletons. Sequencing was done on a sample of peripheral blood. The receptors stem from a woman in her 50s with COVID-19, enrolled during active disease. Each CDR3 is given with its conserved first and last residue. The D gene is left open where the match is weak. Not every row has a clone size; where given, it reads once, few, many or a size class.

clone_size	d_call	v_call	j_call	cdr3_nt	cdr3_aa
NA	NA	TRBV14	TRBJ1-2	TGTGCCAGCAGCCAATCCCCAACATCCGTCTATGGCTACACCTTC	CASSQSPTSVYGYTF
NA	TRBD1	TRBV7-9	TRBJ2-3	TGTGCCAGCAGCTCCGGACAGGGGAGCACAGATACGCAGTATTTT	CASSSGQGSTDTQYF
once	NA	TRBV30	TRBJ2-3	TGTGCCTGGAGCCCCGGCAGGGCTAGCACAGATACGCAGTATTTT	CAWSPGRASTDTQYF
NA	NA	TRBV5-6	TRBJ2-1	TGTGCCAGCAGCTTGATCGGCGCGGGGGCTGGGGATGAGCAGTTCTTC	CASSLIGAGAGDEQFF
NA	NA	TRBV5-1	TRBJ1-6	TGCGCCAGCAGCTTGGAAGGGGCCCATAATAATTCACCCCTCCACTTT	CASSLEGAHNNSPLHF
NA	NA	TRBV5-1	TRBJ1-1	TGCGCCAGCAGCGCCACTCGGGGGGACACTGAAGCTTTCTTT	CASSATRGDTEAFF
NA	NA	TRBV27	TRBJ2-7	TGTGCCAGCAGTTTGGGCGACGGGAGCTCCTACGAGCAGTACTTC	CASSLGDGSSYEQYF
NA	NA	TRBV7-8	TRBJ2-1	TGTGCCAGCAGCTCCGTTTCCTACAATGAGCAGTTCTTC	CASSSVSYNEQFF
NA	TRBD1	TRBV14	TRBJ2-7	TGTGCCAGCAGCCAGCTAACAGGGGTCTCCTACGAGCAGTACTTC	CASSQLTGVSYEQYF
NA	NA	TRBV15	TRBJ2-3	TGTGCCACCAGCACCGGACTCTCAGATACGCAGTATTTT	CATSTGLSDTQYF
NA	TRBD1	TRBV7-9	TRBJ1-2	TGTGCCAGCAGCGATGGACAGGGCCCCTTTAACTATGGCTACACCTTC	CASSDGQGPFNYGYTF
NA	TRBD2	TRBV12-3/TRBV12-4	TRBJ2-1	TGTGCCAGCAGTATAGCGGGCGAGCAGTTCTTC	CASSIAGEQFF
NA	TRBD2	TRBV5-1	TRBJ2-1	TGCGCCAGCAAAATAGCGGGAGAGTTCGATGAGCAGTTCTTC	CASKIAGEFDEQFF
NA	NA	TRBV27	TRBJ1-2	TGTGCCAGCAGTTTTTCCCCCCGGGTTAGCTATGGCTACACCTTC	CASSFSPRVSYGYTF
once	TRBD1	TRBV6-4	TRBJ1-1	TGTGCCAGCAGTGATGCGACAGGGGGGAACACTGAAGCTTTCTTT	CASSDATGGNTEAFF
NA	NA	TRBV2	TRBJ1-4	TGTGCCAGCAGTAGTCAGGGACTGAATGAAAAACTGTTTTTT	CASSSQGLNEKLFF
once	TRBD2	TRBV6-5	TRBJ2-5	TGTGCCAGCAGGAGGACTAGCCCCGGAGAGACCCAGTACTTC	CASRRTSPGETQYF
NA	TRBD2	TRBV30	TRBJ2-7	TGTGCCTGGAGTGATTCAGCGGGATTATTCTACGAGCAGTACTTC	CAWSDSAGLFYEQYF
NA	NA	TRBV12-3/TRBV12-4	TRBJ1-2	TGTGCCAGCAGTTTAGCTCAGTCCTATGGCTACACCTTC	CASSLAQSYGYTF
many	TRBD1	TRBV18	TRBJ2-7	TGTGCCAGCTCACCCGAGACAGGGGTTAAGGGCGAGCAGTACTTC	CASSPETGVKGEQYF
NA	TRBD1	TRBV2	TRBJ2-2	TGTGCCAGCAAAGGACAGGGAGTCACCGGGGAGCTGTTTTTT	CASKGQGVTGELFF
NA	NA	TRBV5-5	TRBJ2-3	TGTGCCAGCAGCTTGCGGCGGACACAAATTAGCACAGATACGCAGTATTTT	CASSLRRTQISTDTQYF